Shown below are 8 T cell receptor beta chains from a single sample sequenced in a study of cytomegalovirus exposure and HLA in healthy donors. Vbeta (60) and Jbeta (13) primers were used in the PCR. Some clones are missing from TCRdb's copy, which holds only in-frame ones; the method was immunoSEQ multiplex PCR. Counted here are about 130,000 clones, around 80% occurring once; the ten biggest clones make up approximately 10%. The sequencing sample was made of PBMCs. All receptors come from a young man in good health and CMV-seropositive.

V and J are TRBV29-1 and TRBJ1-5; the match to TRBD1 covers 7 bases. This CDR3 has 13 residues. The germline V gene encodes CDR1 SQVTM and CDR2 ANQGSEA. Trimming cost V 7 bases and J 1 base; bases outside gene matches: 4. CDR3 nucleotide sequence: TGCAGCGCGACCAGGGGGAGCAATCAGCCCCAGCATTTT. Protein product: CSATRGSNQPQHF.

The V gene is TRBV4-1, the J gene TRBJ2-1; D is perhaps TRBD2 (5 bases). CDR1 and CDR2 (germline): MGHRA, YSYEKL. The CDR3 is 13 amino acids. Trimming pared 4 bases from V and 7 bases from J, leaving 11 bases between. The DNA for the CDR3 is TGCGCCAGCAGCCTTAAGCCGGGGAATGAGCAGTTCTTC. Its translation is CASSLKPGNEQFF.

CDR3 residues: CASSDAGTRSHEQYF. The CDR3 nucleotides are TGTGCCAGCAGTGACGCCGGGACTAGAAGCCACGAGCAGTACTTC. This chain links TRBV6-1 with TRBJ2-7; 8 bases align to TRBD2. Trimming removed 3 bases from V and 5 bases from J; junction bases left unmatched: 9. Germline values: CDR1 MNHNS, CDR2 SASEGT. This CDR3 is 15 amino acids long.

The chain uses TRBV6-5 and TRBJ2-2; 7 positions match TRBD2. With V trimmed by 7 bases and J by 2 bases, 7 bases remained unmatched. CDR3 length: 15 residues. Germline V gene sequence: CDR1 MNHEY, CDR2 SVGAGI. CDR3 region: CASIRASGNTGELFF. CDR3 DNA sequence: TGTGCCAGCATACGGGCTAGCGGAAACACCGGGGAGCTGTTTTTT.

This chain uses TRBV10-3 with TRBJ2-1, with TRBD2 matching 7 bases. This CDR3 region has 16 residues. Germline loops: CDR1 ENHRY, CDR2 SYGVKD. Trimming cost V 4 bases and J 3 bases; bases outside gene matches: 9. The CDR3 DNA sequence: TGTGCCATCAGTGGGAGCGGGGAGTCGGTCTACAATGAGCAGTTCTTC. Protein sequence: CAISGSGESVYNEQFF.

The gene calls are TRBV4-2 and TRBJ1-1; tentatively, D is TRBD1 (5 bases). The CDR3 has 20 residues. Germline lookup yields CDR1 LGHNA and CDR2 YNFKEQ. The V gene lost 1 base and the J gene lost 4 bases, with 28 bases spanning the gap. The CDR3 protein is CASSQVVPQGILIVVTEAFF. Written as DNA, the CDR3 is TGTGCCAGCAGCCAAGTTGTCCCCCAGGGAATATTAATCGTGGTCACTGAAGCTTTCTTT.

This clone came up a few times. J is TRBJ1-4 and V is TRBV5-5; D call uncertain. V gave up 0 bases and J gave up 8 bases, with 8 bases separating them. Per the germline V gene, CDR1 is SGHKS and CDR2 is YYEKEE (reference sequence). The CDR3 is made up of 13 amino acids. The CDR3, as DNA: TGTGCCAGCAGCTTGGCCTCGCGAGAAAAACTGTTTTTT. This sequence encodes CASSLASREKLFF.

V is TRBV7-9 and J is TRBJ1-1, with D possibly TRBD1 on 6 matching bases. V gave up 6 bases and J gave up 1 base, with 6 bases separating them. Germline values: CDR1 SEHNR, CDR2 FQNEAQ (reference sequence). The CDR3 length is 12 residues. The CDR3 protein is CASRQGNTEAFF. The CDR3 DNA is TGTGCCAGCAGACAGGGGAACACTGAAGCTTTCTTT.